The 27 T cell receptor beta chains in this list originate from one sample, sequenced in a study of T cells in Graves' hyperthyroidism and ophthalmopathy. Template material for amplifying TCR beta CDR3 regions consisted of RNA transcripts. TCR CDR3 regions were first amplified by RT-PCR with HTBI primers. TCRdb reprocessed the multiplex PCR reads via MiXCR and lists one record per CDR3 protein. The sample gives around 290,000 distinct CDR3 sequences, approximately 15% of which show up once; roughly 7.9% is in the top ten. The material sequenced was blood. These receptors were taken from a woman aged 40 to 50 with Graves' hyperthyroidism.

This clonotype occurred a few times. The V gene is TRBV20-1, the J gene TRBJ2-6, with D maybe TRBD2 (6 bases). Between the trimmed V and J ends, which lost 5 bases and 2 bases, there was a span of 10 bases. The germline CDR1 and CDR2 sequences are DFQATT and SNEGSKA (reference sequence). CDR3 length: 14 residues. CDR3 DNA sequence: TGCAGTGCTGGACGGGGGACTGGGGCCAACGTCCTGACTTTC. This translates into CSAGRGTGANVLTF.

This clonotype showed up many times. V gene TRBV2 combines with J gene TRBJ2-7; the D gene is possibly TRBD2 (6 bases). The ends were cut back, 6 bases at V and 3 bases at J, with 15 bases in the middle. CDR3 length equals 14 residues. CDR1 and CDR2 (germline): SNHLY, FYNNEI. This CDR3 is CASRGGRTFYEQYF. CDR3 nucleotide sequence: TGTGCCAGCAGGGGGGGACGGACGTTCTACGAGCAGTACTTC. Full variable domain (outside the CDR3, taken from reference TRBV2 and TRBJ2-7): EPEVTQTPSHQVTQMGQEVILRCVPISNHLYFYWYRQILGQKVEFLVSFYNNEISEKSEIFDDQFSVERPDGSNFTLKIRSTKLEDSAMYFCASRGGRTFYEQYFGPGTRLTVT.

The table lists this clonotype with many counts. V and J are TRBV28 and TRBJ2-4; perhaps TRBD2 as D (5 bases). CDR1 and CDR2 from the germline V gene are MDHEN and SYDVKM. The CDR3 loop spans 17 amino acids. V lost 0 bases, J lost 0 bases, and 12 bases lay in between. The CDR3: CASSLWWRSRAKNIQYF. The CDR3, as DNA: TGTGCCAGCAGTTTATGGTGGAGGTCCAGAGCCAAAAACATTCAGTACTTC.

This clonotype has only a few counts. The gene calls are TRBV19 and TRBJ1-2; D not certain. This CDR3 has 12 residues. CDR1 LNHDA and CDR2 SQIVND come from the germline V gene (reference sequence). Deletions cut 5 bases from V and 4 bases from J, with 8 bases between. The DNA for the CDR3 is TGTGCCAGTAGTCCCAGGACCTATGGCTACACCTTC. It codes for CASSPRTYGYTF.

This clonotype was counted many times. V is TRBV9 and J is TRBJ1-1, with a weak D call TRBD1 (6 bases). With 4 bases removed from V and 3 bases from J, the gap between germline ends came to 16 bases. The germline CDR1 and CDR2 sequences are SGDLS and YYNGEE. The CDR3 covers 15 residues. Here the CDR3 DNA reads TGTGCCAGCAGCTTCTCCCCGGGGGCCGACACTGAAGCTTTCTTT. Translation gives CASSFSPGADTEAFF.

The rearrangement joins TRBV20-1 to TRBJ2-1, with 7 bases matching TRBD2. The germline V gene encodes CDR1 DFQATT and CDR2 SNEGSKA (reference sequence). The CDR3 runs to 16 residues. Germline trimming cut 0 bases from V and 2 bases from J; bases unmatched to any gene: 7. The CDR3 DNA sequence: TGCAGTGCTAGAGATCCGGGACTACCTACCTACAATGAGCAGTTCTTC. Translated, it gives CSARDPGLPTYNEQFF.

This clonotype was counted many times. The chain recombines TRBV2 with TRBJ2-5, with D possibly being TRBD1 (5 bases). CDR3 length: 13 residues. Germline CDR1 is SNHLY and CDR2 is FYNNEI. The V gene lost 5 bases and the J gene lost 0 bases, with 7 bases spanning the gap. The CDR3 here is CASSRQNQETQYF. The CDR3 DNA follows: TGTGCCAGCAGTAGACAGAACCAAGAGACCCAGTACTTC.

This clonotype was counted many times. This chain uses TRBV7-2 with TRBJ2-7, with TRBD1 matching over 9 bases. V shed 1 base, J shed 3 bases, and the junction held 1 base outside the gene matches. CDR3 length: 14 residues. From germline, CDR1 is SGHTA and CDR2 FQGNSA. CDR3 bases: TGTGCCAGCAGCTTAGGACAGGGGGTCTACGAGCAGTACTTC. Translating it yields CASSLGQGVYEQYF.

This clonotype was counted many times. This CDR3 reads CSALRTSGTYEQYF. The CDR3 bases are TGCAGTGCTTTGAGGACTAGCGGTACCTACGAGCAGTACTTC. This chain links TRBV20-1 with TRBJ2-7; TRBD2 aligns across 10 bases. The germline gives CDR1 DFQATT, CDR2 SNEGSKA (reference sequence). The trim removed 5 bases at V and 2 bases at J, leaving 6 bases unmatched. CDR3 length equals 14 residues.

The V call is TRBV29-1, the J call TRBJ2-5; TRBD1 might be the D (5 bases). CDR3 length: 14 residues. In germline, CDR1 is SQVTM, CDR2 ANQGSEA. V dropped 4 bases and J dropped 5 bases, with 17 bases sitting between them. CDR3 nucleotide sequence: TGCAGCGTTGGTGTGGGGCCGCCTCTTGAGACCCAGTACTTC. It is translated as CSVGVGPPLETQYF.

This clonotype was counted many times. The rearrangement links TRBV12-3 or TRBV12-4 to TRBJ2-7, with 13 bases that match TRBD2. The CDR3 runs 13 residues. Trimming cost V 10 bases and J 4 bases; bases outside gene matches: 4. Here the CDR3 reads CAIKTSGRYEQYF. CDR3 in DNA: TGTGCCATCAAGACTAGCGGGAGGTACGAGCAGTACTTC.

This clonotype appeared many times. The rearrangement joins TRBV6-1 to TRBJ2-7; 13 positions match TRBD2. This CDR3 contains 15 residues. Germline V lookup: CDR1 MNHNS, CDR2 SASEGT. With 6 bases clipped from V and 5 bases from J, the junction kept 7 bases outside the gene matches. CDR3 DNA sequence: TGTGCCAGCAGCGTAGGACTAGCGGGAGTGGACGAGCAGTACTTC. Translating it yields CASSVGLAGVDEQYF.

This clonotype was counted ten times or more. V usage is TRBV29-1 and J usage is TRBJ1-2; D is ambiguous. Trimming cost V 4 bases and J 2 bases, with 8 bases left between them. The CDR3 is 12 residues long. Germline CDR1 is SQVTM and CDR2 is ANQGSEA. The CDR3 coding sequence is TGCAGCGTTGTTTTCGGAAACTATGGCTACACCTTC. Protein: CSVVFGNYGYTF. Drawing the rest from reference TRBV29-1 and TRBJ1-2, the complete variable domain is SAVISQKPSRDICQRGTSLTIQCQVDSQVTMMFWYRQQPGQSLTLIATANQGSEATYESGFVIDKFPISRPNLTFSTLTVSNMSPEDSSIYLCSVVFGNYGYTFGSGTRLTVV.

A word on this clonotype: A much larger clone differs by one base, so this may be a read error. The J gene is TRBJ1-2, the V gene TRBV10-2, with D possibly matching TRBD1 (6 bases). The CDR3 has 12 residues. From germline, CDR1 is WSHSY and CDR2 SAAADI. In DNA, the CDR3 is TGCACCAGCGGGGACATAAACTATGGCTACACCTTC. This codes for CTSGDINYGYTF.

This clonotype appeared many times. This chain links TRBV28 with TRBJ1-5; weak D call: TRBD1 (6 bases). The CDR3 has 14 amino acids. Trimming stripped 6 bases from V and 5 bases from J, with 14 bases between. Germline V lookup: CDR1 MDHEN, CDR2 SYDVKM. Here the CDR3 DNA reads TGTGCCAGCAGGGGTGGACAGCCGGATCAGCCCCAGCATTTT. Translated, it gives CASRGGQPDQPQHF.

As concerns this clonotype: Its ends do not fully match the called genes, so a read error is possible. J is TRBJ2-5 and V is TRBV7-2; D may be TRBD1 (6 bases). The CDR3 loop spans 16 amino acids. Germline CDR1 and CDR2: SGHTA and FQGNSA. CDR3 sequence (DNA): TGTGCCAGCAGCCCCCGAGGGGGTTTTGGGCAAGAGACCCAGTGCTTC. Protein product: CASSPRGGFGQETQCF.

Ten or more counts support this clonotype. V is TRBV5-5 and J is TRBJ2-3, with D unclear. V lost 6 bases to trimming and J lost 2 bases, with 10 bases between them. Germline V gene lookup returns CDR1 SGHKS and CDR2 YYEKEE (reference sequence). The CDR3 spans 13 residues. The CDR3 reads CASKVASTDTQYF. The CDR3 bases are TGTGCCAGCAAAGTGGCCTCCACAGATACGCAGTATTTT.

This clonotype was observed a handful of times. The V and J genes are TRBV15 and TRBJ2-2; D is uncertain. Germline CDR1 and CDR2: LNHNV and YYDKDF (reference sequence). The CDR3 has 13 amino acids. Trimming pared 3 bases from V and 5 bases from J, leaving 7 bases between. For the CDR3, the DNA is TGTGCCACCAGCAGTTCCGAGACCGGGGAGCTGTTTTTT. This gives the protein CATSSSETGELFF. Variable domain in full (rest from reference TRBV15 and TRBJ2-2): DAMVIQNPRYQVTQFGKPVTLSCSQTLNHNVMYWYQQKSSQAPKLLFHYYDKDFNNEADTPDNFQSRRPNTSFCFLDIRSPGLGDTAMYLCATSSSETGELFFGEGSRLTVL.

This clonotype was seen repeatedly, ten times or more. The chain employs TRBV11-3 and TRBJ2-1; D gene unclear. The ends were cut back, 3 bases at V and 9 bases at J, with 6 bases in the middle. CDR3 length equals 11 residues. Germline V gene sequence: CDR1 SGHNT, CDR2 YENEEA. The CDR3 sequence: CASSLGSEQFF. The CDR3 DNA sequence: TGTGCCAGCAGCTTGGGCTCTGAGCAGTTCTTC. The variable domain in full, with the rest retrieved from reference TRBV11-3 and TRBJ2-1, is EAGVVQSPRYKIIEKKQPVAFWCNPISGHNTLYWYLQNLGQGPELLIRYENEEAVDDSQLPKDRFSAERLKGVDSTLKIQPAELGDSAVYLCASSLGSEQFFGPGTRLTVL.

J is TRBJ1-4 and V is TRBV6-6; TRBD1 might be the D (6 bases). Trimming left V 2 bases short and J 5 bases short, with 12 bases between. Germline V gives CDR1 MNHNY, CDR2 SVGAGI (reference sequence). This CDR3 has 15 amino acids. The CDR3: CASSYPTGANEKLFF. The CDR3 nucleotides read TGTGCCAGCAGTTACCCAACGGGGGCCAATGAAAAACTGTTTTTT.

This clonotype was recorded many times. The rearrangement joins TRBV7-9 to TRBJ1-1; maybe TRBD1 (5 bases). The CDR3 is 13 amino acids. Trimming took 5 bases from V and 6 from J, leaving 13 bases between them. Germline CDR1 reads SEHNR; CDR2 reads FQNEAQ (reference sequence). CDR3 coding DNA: TGTGCCAGCAGCCCCCGCCAGGGATCTGAAGCTTTCTTT. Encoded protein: CASSPRQGSEAFF.

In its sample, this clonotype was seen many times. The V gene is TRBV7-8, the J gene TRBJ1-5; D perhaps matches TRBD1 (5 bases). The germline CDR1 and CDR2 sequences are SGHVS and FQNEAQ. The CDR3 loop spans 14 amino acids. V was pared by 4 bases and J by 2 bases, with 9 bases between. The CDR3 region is CASSSQVGNQPQHF. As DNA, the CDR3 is TGTGCCAGCAGCTCACAGGTGGGCAATCAGCCCCAGCATTTT.

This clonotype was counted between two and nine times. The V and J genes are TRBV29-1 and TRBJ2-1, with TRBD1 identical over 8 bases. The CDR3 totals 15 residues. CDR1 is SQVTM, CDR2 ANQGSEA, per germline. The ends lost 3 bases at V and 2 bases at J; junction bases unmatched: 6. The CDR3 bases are TGCAGCGTTGACTTACAGGGGGTGGCCTACAATGAGCAGTTCTTC. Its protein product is CSVDLQGVAYNEQFF.

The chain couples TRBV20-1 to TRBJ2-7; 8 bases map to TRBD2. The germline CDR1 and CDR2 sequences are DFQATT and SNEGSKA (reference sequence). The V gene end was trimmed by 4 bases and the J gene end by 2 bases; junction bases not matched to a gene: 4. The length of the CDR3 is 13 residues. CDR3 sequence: CSATPGRAYEQYF. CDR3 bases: TGCAGTGCTACCCCCGGGAGGGCCTACGAGCAGTACTTC.

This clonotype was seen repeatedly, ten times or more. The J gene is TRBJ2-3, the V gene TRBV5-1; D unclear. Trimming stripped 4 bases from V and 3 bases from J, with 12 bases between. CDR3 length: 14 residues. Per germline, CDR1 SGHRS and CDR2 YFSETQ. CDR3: CASSPETPTDTQYF. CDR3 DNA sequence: TGCGCCAGCAGCCCGGAGACACCGACAGATACGCAGTATTTT.

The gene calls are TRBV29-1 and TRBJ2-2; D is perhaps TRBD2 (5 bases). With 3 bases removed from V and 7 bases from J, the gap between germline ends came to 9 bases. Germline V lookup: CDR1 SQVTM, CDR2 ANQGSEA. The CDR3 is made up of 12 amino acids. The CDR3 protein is CSVDSGIGELFF. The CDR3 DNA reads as TGCAGCGTTGATTCGGGGATCGGGGAGCTGTTTTTT.

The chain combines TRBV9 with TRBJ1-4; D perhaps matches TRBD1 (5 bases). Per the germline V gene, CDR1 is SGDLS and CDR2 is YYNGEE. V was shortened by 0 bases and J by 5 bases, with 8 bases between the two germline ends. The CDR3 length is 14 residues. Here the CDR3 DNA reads TGTGCCAGCAGCGTAGAGGGGTTAAATGAAAAACTGTTTTTT. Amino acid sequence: CASSVEGLNEKLFF.